The rows below give T cell receptor beta chains drawn from one sample of a study of blood T cell repertoires in COVID-19. The data were produced by immunoSEQ multiplex PCR, yet TCRdb's version contains in-frame clones alone and is incomplete. Of under 300,000 clones in the sample, roughly 80% were seen once. The sequencing sample was made of peripheral blood. All receptors derive from an elderly woman with active or convalescent COVID-19. CDR3s include the opening cysteine and the closing phenylalanine or tryptophan. A D gene is named only where the DNA matches it firmly. Only some rows state a clone size, as once, few, many or a class for expanded clones.

size	V	D	J	CDR3	DNA
.	TRBV19	.	TRBJ2-7	CASSPHRSAYEQYF	TGTGCCAGTAGTCCGCACAGGTCGGCTTACGAGCAGTACTTC
.	TRBV6-5	TRBD2	TRBJ2-5	CASRLLAGGETQYF	TGTGCCAGCAGGTTACTAGCGGGAGGGGAGACCCAGTACTTC
once	TRBV24-1	.	TRBJ2-5	CATSDSSRVGETQYF	TGTGCCACCAGTGATTCGTCCCGGGTTGGAGAGACCCAGTACTTC
.	TRBV12-5	.	TRBJ2-3	CASGPSTSTDTQYF	TGTGCTAGTGGTCCAAGTACTAGCACAGATACGCAGTATTTT
.	TRBV13	TRBD1	TRBJ2-2	CATNQGAEANTGELFF	TGTGCCACCAACCAGGGGGCAGAGGCGAACACCGGGGAGCTGTTTTTT
.	TRBV6-2/TRBV6-3	TRBD2	TRBJ2-7	CASTPSGGTGGEQYF	TGTGCCAGCACCCCATCGGGGGGGACGGGGGGCGAGCAGTACTTC
.	TRBV6-5	TRBD1	TRBJ1-6	CASRGQGQTFSPLHF	TGTGCCAGCAGGGGACAGGGTCAAACGTTTTCACCCCTCCACTTT
.	TRBV7-2	.	TRBJ1-2	CASSLRDTRTSGYTF	TGTGCCAGCAGCCTCCGGGACACCCGAACCAGTGGCTACACCTTC
.	TRBV5-5	.	TRBJ1-3	CASSLLVEGNTIYF	TGTGCCAGCAGCCTGCTAGTGGAGGGAAACACCATATATTTT
.	TRBV6-5	.	TRBJ1-1	CASSMRGLNTEAFF	TGTGCCAGCAGTATGCGGGGCCTGAACACTGAAGCTTTCTTT
few	TRBV19	TRBD1	TRBJ1-2	CASSSGQGYGYTF	TGTGCCAGTAGTTCGGGACAGGGGTATGGCTACACCTTC
.	TRBV18	TRBD1	TRBJ1-4	CASSQTGHEKLFF	TGTGCCAGCTCACAGACAGGGCATGAAAAACTGTTTTTT
.	TRBV19	.	TRBJ2-2	CASTSRELVSTGELFF	TGTGCCAGTACCTCTAGGGAACTAGTGAGCACCGGGGAGCTGTTTTTT
.	TRBV5-1	.	TRBJ1-1	CASSQQGPTEAFF	TGCGCCAGCAGTCAACAGGGTCCCACTGAAGCTTTCTTT
.	TRBV28	.	TRBJ1-5	CASSPLSRAGDQPQHF	TGTGCCAGCAGTCCCCTGTCCAGGGCAGGAGATCAGCCCCAGCATTTT
.	TRBV10-2	.	TRBJ2-1	CASSELVSLDEQFF	TGCGCCAGCAGTGAACTAGTGAGTTTAGATGAGCAGTTCTTC
.	TRBV3-1/TRBV3-2	.	TRBJ1-6	CASSQDARTFLHF	TGTGCCAGCAGCCAAGATGCCAGGACTTTCCTCCACTTT
.	TRBV3-1/TRBV3-2	TRBD1	TRBJ1-1	CASSQTGTGNTEAFF	TGTGCCAGCAGCCAGACAGGGACAGGGAACACTGAAGCTTTCTTT
.	TRBV19	.	TRBJ1-4	CASSIGQMLNEKLFF	TGTGCCAGTAGTATCGGACAGATGTTAAATGAAAAACTGTTTTTT
.	TRBV24-1	TRBD2	TRBJ2-7	CATSDLGSGGSYEQYF	TGTGCCACCAGTGATTTGGGTAGCGGGGGATCCTACGAGCAGTACTTC
.	TRBV7-8	.	TRBJ1-6	CASSRGMGGPSNSPLHF	TGTGCCAGCAGCCGAGGGATGGGGGGACCGAGTAATTCACCCCTCCACTTT
few	TRBV19	.	TRBJ1-5	CASSLTTGTPNQPQHF	TGTGCCAGTAGCTTAACCACCGGGACTCCCAATCAGCCCCAGCATTTT
few	TRBV15	.	TRBJ2-7	CATSRDPSSSYEQYF	TGTGCCACCAGCAGAGATCCGAGTAGCTCCTACGAGCAGTACTTC
.	TRBV18	.	TRBJ1-3	CATTLGGSGNTIYF	TGTGCCACCACCCTGGGGGGCTCTGGAAACACCATATATTTT
.	TRBV3-1/TRBV3-2	TRBD1	TRBJ1-6	CASSPGQGRSPLHF	TGTGCCAGCAGCCCTGGACAGGGCAGATCACCCCTCCACTTT
.	TRBV4-1	TRBD2	TRBJ2-1	CASSQGTSAKRVTYNEQFF	TGCGCCAGCAGCCAAGGGACTAGCGCTAAAAGAGTAACCTACAATGAGCAGTTCTTC
.	TRBV18	.	TRBJ1-1	CASSPGGRDTEAFF	TGTGCCAGCTCACCCGGGGGGAGGGACACTGAAGCTTTCTTT
.	TRBV3-1/TRBV3-2	.	TRBJ1-6	CAGSQELPGLARNSPLHF	TGTGCCGGCAGCCAAGAATTACCGGGGTTGGCGCGTAATTCACCCCTCCACTTT
.	TRBV6-6	TRBD1	TRBJ1-4	CASRQLTGATNEKLFF	TGTGCCAGCAGGCAACTAACAGGGGCAACTAATGAAAAACTGTTTTTT
.	TRBV4-2	.	TRBJ2-3	CASSQDVGMRTDTQYF	TGTGCCAGCAGCCAAGATGTTGGTATGCGGACAGATACGCAGTATTTT
.	TRBV5-4	.	TRBJ1-3	CASSLAASSGNTIYF	TGTGCCAGCAGCTTGGCAGCTAGCTCTGGAAACACCATATATTTT
.	TRBV5-5	.	TRBJ1-1	CASSLDVAEAFF	TGTGCCAGCAGCTTGGATGTCGCTGAAGCTTTCTTT
.	TRBV10-3	.	TRBJ1-4	CAISEGKTGGTEKLFF	TGTGCCATCAGTGAAGGGAAGACTGGAGGAACTGAAAAACTGTTTTTT
.	TRBV27	.	TRBJ1-1	CASWGLKNTEAFF	TGTGCCAGCTGGGGACTGAAAAACACTGAAGCTTTCTTT
once	TRBV19	.	TRBJ1-2	CASSIALSRALPNYGYTF	TGTGCCAGTAGTATCGCATTGTCCAGGGCCCTACCTAACTATGGCTACACCTTC
.	TRBV18	TRBD1	TRBJ1-1	CASSPLGQDTEAFF	TGTGCCAGCTCACCATTGGGACAGGACACTGAAGCTTTCTTT
.	TRBV29-1	.	TRBJ1-1	CSVEKRSAPGTEAFF	TGCAGCGTTGAGAAGAGGTCAGCTCCGGGCACTGAAGCTTTCTTT
.	TRBV10-3	TRBD1	TRBJ2-5	CAIRPGTGAAKNQETQYF	TGTGCCATCAGACCCGGGACAGGGGCTGCCAAAAACCAAGAGACCCAGTACTTC
.	TRBV19	TRBD2	TRBJ2-5	CASSLSGSWETQYF	TGTGCCAGTAGTCTTAGCGGGAGTTGGGAGACCCAGTACTTC
.	TRBV2	TRBD2	TRBJ2-2	CASSGTRLADNTGELFF	TGTGCCAGCAGTGGAACCCGACTAGCAGATAACACCGGGGAGCTGTTTTTT
few	TRBV28	.	TRBJ1-4	CASSLPGYGEKLFF	TGTGCCAGCAGTTTACCAGGGTACGGGGAAAAACTGTTTTTT
.	TRBV5-5	.	TRBJ2-7	CASSQLIHPSEQYF	TGTGCCAGCAGCCAATTAATACATCCCTCCGAGCAGTACTTC
.	TRBV5-1	.	TRBJ2-1	CASSLGGPKNNEQFF	TGCGCCAGCAGCTTAGGGGGTCCCAAGAACAATGAGCAGTTCTTC
.	TRBV28	.	TRBJ2-1	CASSSPGSPYNEQFF	TGTGCCAGCAGTTCACCAGGGTCCCCTTACAATGAGCAGTTCTTC